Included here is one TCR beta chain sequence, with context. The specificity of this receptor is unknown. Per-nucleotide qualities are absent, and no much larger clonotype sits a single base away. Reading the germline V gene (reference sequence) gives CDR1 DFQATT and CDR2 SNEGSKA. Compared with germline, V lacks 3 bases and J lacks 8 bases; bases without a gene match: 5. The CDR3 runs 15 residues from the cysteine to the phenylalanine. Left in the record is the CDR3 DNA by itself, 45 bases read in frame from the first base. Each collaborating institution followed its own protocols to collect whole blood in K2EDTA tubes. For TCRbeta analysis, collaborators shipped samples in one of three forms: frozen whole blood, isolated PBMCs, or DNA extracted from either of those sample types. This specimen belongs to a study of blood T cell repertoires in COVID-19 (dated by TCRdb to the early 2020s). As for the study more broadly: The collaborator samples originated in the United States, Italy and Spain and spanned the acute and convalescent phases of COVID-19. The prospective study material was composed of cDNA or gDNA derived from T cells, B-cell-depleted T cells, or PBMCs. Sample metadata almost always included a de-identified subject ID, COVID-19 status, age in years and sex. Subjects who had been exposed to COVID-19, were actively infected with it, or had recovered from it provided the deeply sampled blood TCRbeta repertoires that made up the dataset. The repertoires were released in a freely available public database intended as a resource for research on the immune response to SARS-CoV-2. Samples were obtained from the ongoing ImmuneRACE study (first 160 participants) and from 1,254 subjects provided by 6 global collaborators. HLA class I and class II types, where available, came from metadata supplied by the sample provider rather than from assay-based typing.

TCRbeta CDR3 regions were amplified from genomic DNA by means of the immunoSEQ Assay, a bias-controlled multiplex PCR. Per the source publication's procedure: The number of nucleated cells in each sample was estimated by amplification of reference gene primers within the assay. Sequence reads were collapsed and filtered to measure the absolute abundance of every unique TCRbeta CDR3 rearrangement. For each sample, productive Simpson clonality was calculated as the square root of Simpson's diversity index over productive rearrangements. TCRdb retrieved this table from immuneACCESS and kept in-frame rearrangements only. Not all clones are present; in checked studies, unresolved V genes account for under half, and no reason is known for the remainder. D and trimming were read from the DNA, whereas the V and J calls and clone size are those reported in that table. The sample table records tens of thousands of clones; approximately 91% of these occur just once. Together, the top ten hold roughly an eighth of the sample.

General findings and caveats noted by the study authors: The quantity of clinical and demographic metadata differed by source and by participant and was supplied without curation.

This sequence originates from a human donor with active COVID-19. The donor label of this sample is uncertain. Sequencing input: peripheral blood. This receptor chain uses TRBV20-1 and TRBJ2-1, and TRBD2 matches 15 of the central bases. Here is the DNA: TGCAGTGCTAGTCCGGGACTAGCGGGGGGCCATGAGCAGTTCTTC. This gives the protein CSASPGLAGGHEQFF.